This T cell receptor (beta chain) is drawn from a study of radiotherapy plus CTLA-4 blockade in lung cancer. Some clones are missing from TCRdb's copy, which holds only in-frame ones; the method was immunoSEQ multiplex PCR. The data contain 110,000 or so clones, about four fifths of them singletons. Study-wide results and caveats: After treatment with radiotherapy plus ipilimumab, TCR clones that came from the tumor expanded in blood.

As regards this clone: The antigen remains undetermined.

Trimming cost V 6 bases and J 1 base, with 12 bases left between them. This CDR3 is built from 14 residues. Germline V CDR1 and CDR2: LNHDA, SQIVND (reference sequence). The material sequenced was peripheral blood, taken from a patient treated with radiotherapy plus ipilimumab. The TCR sequence derives from a human donor with non-small cell lung cancer who had a partial response to radiotherapy plus ipilimumab. The rearrangement uses TRBV19 and TRBJ1-1; maybe TRBD1 (5 bases). CDR3 in amino acids: CASSTRTGNTEAFF. The CDR3 nucleotides are TGTGCCAGTAGCACCCGCACAGGGAACACTGAAGCTTTCTTT.